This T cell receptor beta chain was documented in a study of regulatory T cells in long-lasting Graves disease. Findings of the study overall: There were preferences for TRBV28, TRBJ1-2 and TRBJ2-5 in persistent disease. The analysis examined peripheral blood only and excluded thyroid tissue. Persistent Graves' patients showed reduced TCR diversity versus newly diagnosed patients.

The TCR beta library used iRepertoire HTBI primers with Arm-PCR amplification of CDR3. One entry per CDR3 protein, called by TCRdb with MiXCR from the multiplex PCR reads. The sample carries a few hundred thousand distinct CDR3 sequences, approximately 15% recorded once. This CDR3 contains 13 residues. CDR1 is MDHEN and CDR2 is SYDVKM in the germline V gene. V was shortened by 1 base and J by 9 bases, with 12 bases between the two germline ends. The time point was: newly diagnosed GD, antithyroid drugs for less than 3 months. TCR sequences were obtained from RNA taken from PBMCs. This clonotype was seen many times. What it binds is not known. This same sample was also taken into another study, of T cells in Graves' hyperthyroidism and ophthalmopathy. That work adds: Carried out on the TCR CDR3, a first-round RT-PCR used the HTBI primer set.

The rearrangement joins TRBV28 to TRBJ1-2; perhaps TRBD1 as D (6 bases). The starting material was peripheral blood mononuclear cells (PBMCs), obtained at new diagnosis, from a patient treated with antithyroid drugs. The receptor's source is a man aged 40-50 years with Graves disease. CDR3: CASSLLGGDRYTF. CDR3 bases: TGTGCCAGCAGTTTATTAGGGGGGGACCGCTACACCTTC.